The 3 T cell receptor beta chains given below trace back to one sample, sequenced in a study of T-cell memory formation after mild COVID-19. MiXCR was run by TCRdb on the 5' RACE reads, yielding one entry per CDR3 protein. The sample consists of about 610,000 distinct CDR3 sequences, roughly 17% of them appearing once. The sequenced sample was PBMCs or a T cell subset sorted from them (not recorded which). The receptors were gathered from an adult woman who had mild COVID-19 (a few samples of this study predate the infection). Cell type and time point are not known.

The J gene is TRBJ1-2, the V gene TRBV5-1; a weak D match, TRBD1 (6 bases). The CDR3 has 12 amino acids. Looked up from germline, CDR1 is SGHRS and CDR2 is YFSETQ. V dropped 3 bases and J dropped 9 bases, with 12 bases sitting between them. DNA of the CDR3: TGCGCCAGCAGCTCTCAACAGGGAAGCTACACCTTC. Its protein is CASSSQQGSYTF.

This clonotype has only a few counts. V is TRBV28 and J is TRBJ1-5; D gene ambiguous. Germline V gene lookup returns CDR1 MDHEN and CDR2 SYDVKM. This CDR3 contains 12 residues. Trimming took off 6 bases at V and 6 bases at J, with 9 bases between the two ends. The CDR3 sequence: CASSREVQPQHF. CDR3 nucleotides: TGTGCCAGCAGCCGAGAAGTTCAGCCCCAGCATTTT.

A few counts support this clonotype. The gene calls are TRBV6-2 or TRBV6-3 and TRBJ1-1, with D tentatively TRBD1 (5 bases). This CDR3 region has 12 residues. V was trimmed by 4 bases and J by 5 bases, leaving 8 bases between them. Germline CDR1 reads MNHEY; CDR2 reads SVGEGT. CDR3 protein: CASSFGQTEAFF. The CDR3 bases are TGTGCCAGCAGTTTCGGACAAACTGAAGCTTTCTTT.